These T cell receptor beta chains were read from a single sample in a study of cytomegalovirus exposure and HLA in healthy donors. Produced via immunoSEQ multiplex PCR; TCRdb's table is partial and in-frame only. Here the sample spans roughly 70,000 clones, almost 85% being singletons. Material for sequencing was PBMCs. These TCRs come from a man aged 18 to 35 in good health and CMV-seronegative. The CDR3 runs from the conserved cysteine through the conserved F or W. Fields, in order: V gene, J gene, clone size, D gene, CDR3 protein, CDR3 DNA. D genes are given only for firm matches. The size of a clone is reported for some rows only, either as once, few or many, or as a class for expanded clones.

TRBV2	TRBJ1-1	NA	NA	CASRKQGPEAFF	TGTGCCAGCAGGAAACAGGGACCTGAAGCTTTCTTT
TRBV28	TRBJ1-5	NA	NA	CASRRRRQPQHF	TGTGCCAGCAGGCGTCGCCGACAGCCCCAGCATTTT
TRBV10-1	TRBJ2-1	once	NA	CASSDVAARDNEQFF	TGCGCCAGCAGTGATGTAGCGGCTAGAGACAATGAGCAGTTCTTC
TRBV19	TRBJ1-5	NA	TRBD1	CASHRGYSNQPQHF	TGTGCCAGTCACAGGGGGTATAGCAATCAGCCCCAGCATTTT
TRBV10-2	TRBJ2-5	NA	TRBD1	CASNSGTDKETQYF	TGCGCCAGCAACTCCGGGACAGACAAAGAGACCCAGTACTTC
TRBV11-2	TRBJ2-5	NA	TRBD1	CASSLRIAGQAKETQYF	TGTGCCAGCAGCTTACGGATCGCGGGACAGGCAAAAGAGACCCAGTACTTC
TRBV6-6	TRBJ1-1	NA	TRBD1	CASSPQGADTEAFF	TGTGCCAGCAGTCCACAGGGGGCTGACACTGAAGCTTTCTTT
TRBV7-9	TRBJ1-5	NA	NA	CASSLGNWGRDQPQHF	TGTGCCAGCAGCTTAGGAAATTGGGGCAGGGATCAGCCCCAGCATTTT
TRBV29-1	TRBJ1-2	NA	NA	CSVEVPPGHTNYGYTF	TGCAGCGTTGAAGTTCCGCCAGGGCATACTAACTATGGCTACACCTTC
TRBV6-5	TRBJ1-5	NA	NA	CASSIDSYVPQHF	TGTGCCAGCAGTATCGACAGTTACGTGCCCCAGCATTTT